Reported below is one T cell receptor (beta chain). This specimen belongs to a study of blood T cell repertoires in COVID-19. Overall study context: Sites in the United States, Italy and Spain provided acute and convalescent COVID-19 samples. From T cells, B-cell-depleted T cells, or PBMCs came the material, which was cDNA or gDNA.

In the authors' workflow: By means of reference gene primer amplification, nucleated cell counts were estimated. TCRdb's table, derived via immunoSEQ multiplex PCR, lists solely in-frame clones and lacks some. Clone size and V and J calls were adopted from that table, with D and trimming inferred from the DNA. The table has a few hundred thousand clones, roughly 89% seen once. The germline V gene encodes CDR1 SGHTA and CDR2 FQGNSA. This CDR3 comprises 15 residues. Trimming cost V 2 bases and J 4 bases, with 13 bases left between them. The material sequenced was peripheral blood. This chain joins TRBV7-2 and TRBJ2-3; D possibly corresponds to TRBD2 (5 bases). This clonotype was sampled from a middle-aged woman who had recovered from COVID-19. This CDR3 is CASSLSGSWADTQYF. In DNA form, the CDR3 reads TGTGCCAGCAGCTTAAGTGGGAGTTGGGCAGATACGCAGTATTTT.